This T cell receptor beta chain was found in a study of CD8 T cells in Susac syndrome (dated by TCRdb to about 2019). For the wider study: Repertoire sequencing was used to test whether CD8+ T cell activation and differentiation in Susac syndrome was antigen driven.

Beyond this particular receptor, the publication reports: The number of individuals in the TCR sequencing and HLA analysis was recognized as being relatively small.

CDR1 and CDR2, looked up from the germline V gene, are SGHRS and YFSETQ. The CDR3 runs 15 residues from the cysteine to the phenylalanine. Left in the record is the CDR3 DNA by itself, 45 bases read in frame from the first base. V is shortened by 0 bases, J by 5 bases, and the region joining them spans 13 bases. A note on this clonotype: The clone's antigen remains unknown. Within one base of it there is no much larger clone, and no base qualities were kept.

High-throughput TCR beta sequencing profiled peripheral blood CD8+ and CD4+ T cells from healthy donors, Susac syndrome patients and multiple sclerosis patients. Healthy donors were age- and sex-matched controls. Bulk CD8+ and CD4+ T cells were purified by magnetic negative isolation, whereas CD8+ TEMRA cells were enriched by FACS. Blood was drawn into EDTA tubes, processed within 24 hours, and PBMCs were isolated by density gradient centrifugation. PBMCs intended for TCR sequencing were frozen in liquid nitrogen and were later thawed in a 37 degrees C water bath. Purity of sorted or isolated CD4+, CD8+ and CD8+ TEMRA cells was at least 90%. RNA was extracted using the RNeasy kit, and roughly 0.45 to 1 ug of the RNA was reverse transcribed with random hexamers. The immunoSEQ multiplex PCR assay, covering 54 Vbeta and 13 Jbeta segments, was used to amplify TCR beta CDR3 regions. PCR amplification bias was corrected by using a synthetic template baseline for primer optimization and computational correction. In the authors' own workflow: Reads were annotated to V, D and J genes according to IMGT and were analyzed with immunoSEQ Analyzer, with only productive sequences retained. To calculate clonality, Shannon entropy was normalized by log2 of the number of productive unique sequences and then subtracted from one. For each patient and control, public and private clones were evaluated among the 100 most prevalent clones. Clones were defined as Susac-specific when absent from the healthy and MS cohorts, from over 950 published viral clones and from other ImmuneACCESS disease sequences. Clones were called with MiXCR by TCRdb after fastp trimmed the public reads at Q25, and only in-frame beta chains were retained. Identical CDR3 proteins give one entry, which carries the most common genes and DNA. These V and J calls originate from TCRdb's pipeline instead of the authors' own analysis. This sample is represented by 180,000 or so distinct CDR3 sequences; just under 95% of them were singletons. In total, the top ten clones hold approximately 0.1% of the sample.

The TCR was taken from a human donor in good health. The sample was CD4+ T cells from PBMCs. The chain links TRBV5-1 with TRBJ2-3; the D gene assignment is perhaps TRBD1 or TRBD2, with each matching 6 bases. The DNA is TGCGCCAGCAGCTTGGCGGGGGCAGGGAGAGATACGCAGTATTTT. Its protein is CASSLAGAGRDTQYF.